This T cell receptor (beta chain) comes out of a study of response to subunit inactivated influenza vaccine. Overall study results and limits: Only a handful of new T cells, the authors suggested, are recruited with each seasonal influenza vaccination.

Trimming pared 3 bases from V and 2 bases from J, leaving 14 bases between. CDR3 length: 15 amino acids. Germline V CDR1 and CDR2: SGHRS, YFSETQ. This clonotype was recorded at least ten times. The antigen is not known. TCRdb ran MiXCR on the RT-PCR reads and lists one entry per CDR3 protein. The sample includes about 500,000 distinct CDR3 sequences, about 7.2% of them seen just once. This chain joins TRBV5-1 and TRBJ2-5, with D perhaps TRBD1 (6 bases). The source of this sequence is a man aged 50 to 75 who received an inactivated influenza vaccine. The source was PBMCs from blood, collected around 2 years after vaccination. The CDR3 bases are TGCGCCAGCAGCTGGAACCGGGACAAGCAAGAGACCCAGTACTTC. It translates to CASSWNRDKQETQYF. Combining the CDR3 with reference TRBV5-1 and TRBJ2-5 gives the whole variable domain KAGVTQTPRYLIKTRGQQVTLSCSPISGHRSVSWYQQTPGQGLQFLFEYFSETQRNKGNFPGRFSGRQFSNSRSEMNVSTLELGDSALYLCASSWNRDKQETQYFGPGTRLLVL.